This T cell receptor beta chain was identified during a study of shared clonotypes between healthy human individuals (dated by TCRdb to 2018 to 2021). About the full investigation: Two women and a few men aged 18 to 49 years were included in the cohort. For each donor, CD4 naive and CD4 memory were each given three plates, CD8 naive was given two plates, and CD8 memory was given one plate. To estimate repertoire size and how much clonotypes are shared between individuals, the study performed deep sequencing of blood TCR repertoires from roughly five healthy adults. Libraries were prepared and TCR repertoires were sequenced by different laboratories using diverse techniques, in order to increase sequencing depth and limit assay-specific biases. Leukapheresis yielded between about 0.8 and 8.9 billion PBMCs per donor. On the study overall, not on this receptor specifically: Pairwise subsampling indicated that sequencing depth was expected to affect the degree of clonotype sharing among donors. The genetic and exposure-history diversity represented was limited by the small number of donors. Only blood was sampled, and tissue TCR repertoires likely differ from those in blood. Even with the large sequencing depth, rarefaction of the sorted-subset datasets indicated that sequencing was incomplete. Naive subsets generally had larger estimated clonotype richness than memory subsets. Sharing across a few donors was observed for approximately 4.6% of naive CD4, less than 4% of naive CD8, 2.3% of memory CD4, and about 0.4% of memory CD8 clonotypes. Higher generation probabilities were observed for clonotypes shared by all four sorted-subset donors than for non-shared clonotypes.

TCR CDR3 regions were amplified from genomic DNA by multiplex PCR using the deep immunoSEQ assay. For each cell subset, the extracted genomic DNA was distributed evenly across all wells of several immunoSEQ 96-well plates, and each plate served as one replicate. For sorted subsets, approximately 200 ng of genomic DNA, equivalent to tens of thousands of T cell genomes, went into each replicate PCR. Purified libraries were measured with a Qubit 3.0 fluorometer, size-checked on a Bioanalyzer 2100, and measured again with the KAPA Library Quantification kit. A separate single-read 150-cycle Illumina NextSeq 550 flow cell was used to sequence each immunoSEQ 96-well plate. The authors processed their data as follows. Because the immunoSEQ output held only junctional sequences and lacked quality scores, the filtering could not match the filtering applied to full-length reads. Sequences were annotated with PyIR, a Python wrapper for IgBLAST v1.9, using IMGT germline references to assign V/J genes and CDR3. Any read was removed if the V/J assignment was weak (E-value above 1e-6), the CDR3 was missing, or the read contained stop codons, out-of-frame junctions, or ambiguous translated residues. V3J clonotypes were defined as sequences sharing an identical inferred V gene, J gene, and CDR3 amino acid sequence. Percentage overlap between repertoires was computed as shared unique clonotypes divided by the size of the smaller repertoire. RTK rarefaction, the Chao1 estimator, and Recon v2.1 estimates of unobserved clonotypes were used to assess repertoire richness. OLGA was used to compute generation probabilities for all TCRbeta clonotypes that the gDNA method yielded from a handful of donors. Not all clones reach the TCRdb copy of this immuneACCESS table, which keeps in-frame sequences only. Checked studies attribute under half of the gap to unresolved V genes and leave the rest unexplained. V, J and clone size were drawn from that table, and D and trimming were deduced from the DNA. This sample comprises some 2 million clones, roughly 95% of them detected only once. Jointly, the top ten make up roughly 1% of the sample.

For this clone: The specificity of this receptor is unknown. No base-level quality is on record; no much larger clone is a single base apart.

The CDR3 has 15 amino acids, counting the end cysteine and phenylalanine. Solely the CDR3 DNA is kept, with 45 bases framed from the first base. Trimming removed 3 bases from V and 2 bases from J, leaving 14 bases between the germline ends. Via the germline V gene (reference sequence), CDR1 is PRHDT and CDR2 FYEKMQ. CD8 naive samples consisted of CD45RO-negative cells that were positively selected for CCR7, yielding a CD45RA+CCR7+ population without TemRA cells. The donors were healthy, HIV-negative adults with no recently reported acute infections or vaccinations. Only Caucasian adults living in Nashville, Tennessee, USA were represented among the donors. After blood collection by leukapheresis, PBMCs were isolated using Ficoll-Histopaque density gradient centrifugation and then cryopreserved in the vapor phase of liquid nitrogen. Analytical flow cytometry was used to check the purity and quantity of every magnetically sorted T cell population. From each sorted fraction, genomic DNA was isolated and quantified by UV absorbance on a Nanodrop 2000c.

The TCR was taken from a man aged 18 to 30 in good health. The rearrangement combines TRBV13 with TRBJ2-7, with no reliable assignment of the D segment. The specimen sequenced was naive CD8+ T cells sorted from blood. Interpreted using the paper, the cell subset or site label stands for: CD45RA+CCR7+. The CDR3 protein is CASSFEAAGTYEQYF. In nucleotides, the sequence is TGTGCCAGCAGCTTCGAGGCCGCCGGTACCTACGAGCAGTACTTC.